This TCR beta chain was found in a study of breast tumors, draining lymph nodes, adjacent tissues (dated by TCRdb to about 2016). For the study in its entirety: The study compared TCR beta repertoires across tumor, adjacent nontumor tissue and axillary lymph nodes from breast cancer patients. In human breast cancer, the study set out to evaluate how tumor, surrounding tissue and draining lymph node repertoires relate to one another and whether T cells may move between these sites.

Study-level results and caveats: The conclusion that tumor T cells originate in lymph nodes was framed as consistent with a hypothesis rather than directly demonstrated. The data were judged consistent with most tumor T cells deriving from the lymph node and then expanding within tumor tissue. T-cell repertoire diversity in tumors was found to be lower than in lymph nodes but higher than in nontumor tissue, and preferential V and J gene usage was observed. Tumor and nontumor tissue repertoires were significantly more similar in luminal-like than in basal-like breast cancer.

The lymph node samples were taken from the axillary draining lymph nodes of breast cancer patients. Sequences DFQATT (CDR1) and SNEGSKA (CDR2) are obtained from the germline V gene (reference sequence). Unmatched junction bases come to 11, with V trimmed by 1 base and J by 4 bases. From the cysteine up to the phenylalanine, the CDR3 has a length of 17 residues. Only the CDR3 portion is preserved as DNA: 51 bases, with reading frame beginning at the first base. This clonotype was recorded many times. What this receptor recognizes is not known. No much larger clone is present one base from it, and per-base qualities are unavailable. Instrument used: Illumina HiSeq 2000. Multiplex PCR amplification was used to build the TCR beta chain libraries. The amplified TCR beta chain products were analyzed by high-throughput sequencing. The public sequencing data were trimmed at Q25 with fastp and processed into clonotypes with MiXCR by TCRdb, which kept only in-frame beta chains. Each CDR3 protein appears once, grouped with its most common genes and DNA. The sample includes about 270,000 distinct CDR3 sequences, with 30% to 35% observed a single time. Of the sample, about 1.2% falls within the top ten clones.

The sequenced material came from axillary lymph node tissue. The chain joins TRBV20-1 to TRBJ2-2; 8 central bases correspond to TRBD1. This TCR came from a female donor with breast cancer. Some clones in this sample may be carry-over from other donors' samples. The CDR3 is CSARGGTGAMSTGELFF. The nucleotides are TGCAGTGCTAGAGGGGGGACAGGCGCGATGAGCACCGGGGAGCTGTTTTTT.